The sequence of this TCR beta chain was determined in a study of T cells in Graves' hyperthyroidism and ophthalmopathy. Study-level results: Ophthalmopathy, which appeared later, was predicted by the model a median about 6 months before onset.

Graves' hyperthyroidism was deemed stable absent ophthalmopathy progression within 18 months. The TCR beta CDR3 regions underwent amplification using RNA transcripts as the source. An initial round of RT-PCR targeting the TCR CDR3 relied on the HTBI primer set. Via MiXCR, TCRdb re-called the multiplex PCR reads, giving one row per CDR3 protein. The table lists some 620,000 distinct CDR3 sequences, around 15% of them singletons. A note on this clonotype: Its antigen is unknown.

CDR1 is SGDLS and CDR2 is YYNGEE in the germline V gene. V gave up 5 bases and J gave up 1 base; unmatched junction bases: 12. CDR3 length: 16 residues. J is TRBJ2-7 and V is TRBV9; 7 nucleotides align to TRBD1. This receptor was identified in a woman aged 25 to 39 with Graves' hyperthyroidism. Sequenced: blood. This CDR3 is CASSGKRDSRSYEQYF. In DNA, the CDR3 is TGTGCCAGCAGTGGGAAACGGGACAGTCGATCCTACGAGCAGTACTTC.